This T cell receptor beta chain is from a study of T cells in Graves' hyperthyroidism and ophthalmopathy. This clonotype was counted at least ten times. Its target is unknown. Stability of Graves' hyperthyroidism was defined as absent ophthalmopathy progression within 18 months. The study enrolled patients aged 18 to 65 with newly diagnosed hyperthyroidism of under 2 months' duration. Based on clinical symptoms, serum thyroxine and TRAb, thyroid ultrasound and orbital computed tomography, diagnoses were reached. Amplification targeted TCR beta CDR3 regions from RNA transcripts. An initial round of RT-PCR targeting the TCR CDR3 relied on the HTBI primer set. Each CDR3 protein gets one entry after TCRdb re-called the multiplex PCR reads with MiXCR. The sample yields more than 450,000 distinct CDR3 sequences, around 15% seen once. Broader study findings: Separating ophthalmopathy from stable hyperthyroidism was achieved by a 13 V-J model.

The receptor comes from a woman aged 40 to 49 with Graves' hyperthyroidism. Sequencing used blood.

The DNA of the CDR3 is TGTGCCAGCTCACAGGGGGCTGGGACCTACAATGAGCAGTTCTTC. Its translation is CASSQGAGTYNEQFF. This rearrangement joins TRBV18 to TRBJ2-1, with 7 bases lining up with TRBD1. Germline V gene sequence: CDR1 KGHSH, CDR2 LQKENI. CDR3 length equals 15 residues. V lost 4 bases, J lost 2 bases, and 5 bases stayed unmatched.